These 18 T cell receptor beta chains share one sample of origin, sequenced in a study of control samples from healthy donors and cancer patients. Sequenced by immunoSEQ multiplex PCR; TCRdb stores in-frame clones only, minus some. The sample holds about 110,000 clones, approximately 82% seen once. The sequenced sample consisted of blood. These receptors all come from a young man in good health.

About this clone itself: The same CDR3 is also encoded by other DNA sequences in this sample. The chain couples TRBV12-5 to TRBJ1-1, with unresolved D. V gave up 3 bases and J gave up 5 bases, with 4 bases separating them. Germline-derived CDR1 and CDR2 are LGHNT and FRNRAP. The CDR3 has 11 residues. This CDR3 reads CASGLGTEAFF. The CDR3 coding sequence is TGTGCTAGTGGTTTAGGGACTGAAGCTTTCTTT. Using reference TRBV12-5 and TRBJ1-1 for the parts outside the CDR3, the full variable domain is DARVTQTPRHKVTEMGQEVTMRCQPILGHNTVFWYRQTMMQGLELLAYFRNRAPLDDSGMPKDRFSAEMPDATLATLKIQPSEPRDSAVYFCASGLGTEAFFGQGTRLTVV.

The chain recombines TRBV15 with TRBJ2-3; 8 positions match TRBD2. Germline CDR1 and CDR2: LNHNV and YYDKDF (reference sequence). Trimming removed 0 bases from V and 2 bases from J; junction bases left unmatched: 7. The CDR3 sequence is 17 residues long. CDR3 coding DNA: TGTGCCACCAGCAGAGATTCTCGGGGGGGGCCCACAGATACGCAGTATTTT. Translating gives CATSRDSRGGPTDTQYF.

The gene calls are TRBV5-6 and TRBJ2-3, with 7 bases identical to TRBD1. The germline V gene encodes CDR1 SGHDT and CDR2 YYEEEE. Trimming cost V 1 base and J 2 bases; bases outside gene matches: 4. The CDR3 sequence is 15 residues long. Here the CDR3 reads CASSLYRGNTDTQYF. The CDR3 region has the DNA TGTGCCAGCAGCTTGTACAGGGGTAACACAGATACGCAGTATTTT.

The chain joins TRBV25-1 to TRBJ2-1; D call uncertain. V lost 3 bases, J lost 8 bases, and 2 bases lay in between. Per the germline V gene, CDR1 is MGHDK and CDR2 is SYGVNS. CDR3 length: 10 residues. The CDR3 sequence is CASSDHEQFF. The CDR3 DNA is TGTGCCAGCAGTGATCATGAGCAGTTCTTC.

The CDR3 here is CASSPLGLAQETQYF. Written as DNA, the CDR3 is TGTGCCAGCAGCCCCCTCGGACTAGCCCAAGAGACCCAGTACTTC. The genes are TRBV3-1 (or the pseudogene TRBV3-2) and TRBJ2-5, with 8 bases fitting TRBD2. Germline lookup yields CDR1 LGHDT and CDR2 YNNKEL (reference sequence). V gave up 4 bases and J gave up 1 base; unmatched junction bases: 5. This CDR3 is 15 amino acids long.

This rearrangement joins TRBV19 to TRBJ1-5; no definite D call. Germline-derived CDR1 and CDR2 are LNHDA and SQIVND (reference sequence). V gave up 8 bases and J gave up 3 bases, with 11 bases separating them. The CDR3 loop spans 13 amino acids. CDR3 nucleotide sequence: TGTGCCAGTTCGGCAGGTTACAATCAGCCCCAGCATTTT. This translates into CASSAGYNQPQHF. Supplemented by reference TRBV19 and TRBJ1-5, the full variable domain reads DGGITQSPKYLFRKEGQNVTLSCEQNLNHDAMYWYRQDPGQGLRLIYYSQIVNDFQKGDIAEGYSVSREKKESFPLTVTSAQKNPTAFYLCASSAGYNQPQHFGDGTRLSIL.

The chain combines TRBV6-5 with TRBJ2-1; no firm D call. The CDR3 spans 14 residues. V was shortened by 5 bases and J by 3 bases, with 11 bases between the two germline ends. The germline gives CDR1 MNHEY, CDR2 SVGAGI. DNA for the CDR3: TGTGCCAGCAGTCGTCCCGGCCACTACAATGAGCAGTTCTTC. Translating gives CASSRPGHYNEQFF.

The CDR3: CASSLRGGTGDGRPQHF. The CDR3 DNA reads as TGTGCCAGCAGCTTGAGGGGTGGGACAGGGGATGGGCGGCCCCAGCATTTT. The chain carries TRBV7-2 and TRBJ1-5; 10 bases line up with TRBD1. There are 17 residues in the CDR3. V was pared by 3 bases and J by 9 bases, with 14 bases of the junction left unmatched. Germline lookup yields CDR1 SGHTA and CDR2 FQGNSA. The variable domain in full, completed from reference TRBV7-2 and TRBJ1-5, reads GAGVSQSPSNKVTEKGKDVELRCDPISGHTALYWYRQSLGQGLEFLIYFQGNSAPDKSGLPSDRFSAERTGGSVSTLTIQRTQQEDSAVYLCASSLRGGTGDGRPQHFGDGTRLSIL.

The chain links TRBV28 to TRBJ1-5, with no clear D. V lost 6 bases and J 4 bases, leaving 10 bases between the germline ends. This CDR3 is 13 amino acids long. Germline V gene sequence: CDR1 MDHEN, CDR2 SYDVKM. Here the CDR3 reads CASSPTLNQPQHF. The DNA of the CDR3 is TGTGCCAGCAGCCCGACCTTGAATCAGCCCCAGCATTTT.

The genes are TRBV19 and TRBJ1-2; possibly TRBD1 for D (6 bases). Germline assignment: CDR1 LNHDA and CDR2 SQIVND (reference sequence). V was pared by 3 bases and J by 2 bases, with 7 bases between. There are 13 residues in the CDR3. In DNA, the CDR3 is TGTGCCAGTAGTATTAGGGGGAACTATGGCTACACCTTC. The encoded protein is CASSIRGNYGYTF.

This chain connects TRBV2 to TRBJ2-5; tentative D call: TRBD1 (6 bases). This CDR3 region has 14 residues. Per the germline V gene, CDR1 is SNHLY and CDR2 is FYNNEI. V was trimmed by 0 bases and J by 5 bases, leaving 10 bases between them. The CDR3 is CASSEAPRGETQYF. CDR3 nucleotide sequence: TGTGCCAGCAGTGAAGCGCCGAGGGGGGAGACCCAGTACTTC.

The chain uses TRBV5-6 and TRBJ1-2; 10 nucleotides agree with TRBD1. The CDR3 is 15 residues long. Germline loops: CDR1 SGHDT, CDR2 YYEEEE. Trimming at V came to 3 bases and at J to 5 bases, leaving 7 bases not matched to a gene. The CDR3 DNA follows: TGTGCCAGCAGCTCCTCGACAGGGGGCCGGTATGGCTACACCTTC. Amino acid sequence: CASSSSTGGRYGYTF.

The CDR3 spells CASSLVSSSANVLTF. In DNA, the CDR3 is TGTGCCAGCAGCTTAGTAAGCTCATCGGCCAACGTCCTGACTTTC. V usage is TRBV7-2 and J usage is TRBJ2-6, with D unresolved. CDR1 and CDR2 from the germline V gene are SGHTA and FQGNSA. V was trimmed by 1 base and J by 6 bases, leaving 10 bases between them. This CDR3 comprises 15 residues.

The genes are TRBV6-6 and TRBJ1-1; D might be TRBD1 (5 bases). The V gene's germline CDR1 is MNHNY and CDR2 SVGAGI (reference sequence). Trimming removed 4 bases at V and 1 base at J, with 13 bases between. The CDR3 spans 15 residues. CDR3 sequence (DNA): TGTGCCAGCAGTTTCGGGGGAGGGCCGAACACTGAAGCTTTCTTT. This sequence encodes CASSFGGGPNTEAFF.

V gene TRBV18 combines with J gene TRBJ1-5; perhaps TRBD1 as D (6 bases). CDR1 and CDR2 (germline): KGHSH, LQKENI. V was shortened by 4 bases and J by 0 bases, with 10 bases between the two germline ends. This CDR3 has 15 amino acids. CDR3 nucleotide sequence: TGTGCCAGCTCACAGGACAGAGATAGCAATCAGCCCCAGCATTTT. Translating gives CASSQDRDSNQPQHF.

The chain recombines TRBV11-2 with TRBJ2-7; no clear D gene. This CDR3 has 15 residues. V lost 2 bases and J lost 6, with 17 bases in between. Germline CDR1 reads SGHAT; CDR2 reads FQNNGV. The CDR3 DNA reads as TGTGCCAGCAGCTTAAGTAGGGCCTTGACTTCCGAGCAGTACTTC. As protein: CASSLSRALTSEQYF. The full variable domain, completed using reference TRBV11-2 and TRBJ2-7, is EAGVAQSPRYKIIEKRQSVAFWCNPISGHATLYWYQQILGQGPKLLIQFQNNGVVDDSQLPKDRFSAERLKGVDSTLKIQPAKLEDSAVYLCASSLSRALTSEQYFGPGTRLTVT.

The rearrangement uses TRBV27 and TRBJ1-3, with D perhaps matching TRBD1 (6 bases). Germline CDR1 is MNHEY and CDR2 is SMNVEV (reference sequence). Trimming removed 4 bases from V and 0 bases from J, with 16 bases in between. The CDR3 sequence is 17 residues long. CDR3: CASSSLTGVVSGNTIYF. CDR3 bases: TGTGCCAGCAGTTCTTTGACAGGAGTAGTCTCTGGAAACACCATATATTTT.

The chain recombines TRBV11-2 with TRBJ1-1; D is unresolved. This CDR3 spans 14 amino acids. The germline V and J ends were trimmed by 3 bases and 2 bases, with 10 bases remaining between them. Germline CDR1 and CDR2: SGHAT and FQNNGV. CDR3 coding DNA: TGTGCCAGCAGCTTTTCGGACGGAAACACTGAAGCTTTCTTT. Translated, it gives CASSFSDGNTEAFF.